A selection of T cell receptor beta chains follows, all from one sample in a study of blood T cell repertoires in COVID-19. Clones were sequenced by immunoSEQ multiplex PCR, and TCRdb holds only the in-frame ones, with some missing. The data contain fewer than 180,000 clones, around four fifths of them singletons. The sample was peripheral blood. These receptor sequences come from a man aged 70-80 years with acute or convalescent COVID-19. Both conserved end residues are part of each CDR3. Each record gives: D gene, clone size, J gene, CDR3 length, V gene, CDR3 DNA, CDR3 protein. A D gene is named only where the DNA matches it firmly. The size of a clone is reported for some rows only, either as once, few or many, or as a class for expanded clones.

D: TRBD2
size: -
J: TRBJ2-1
length: 14
V: TRBV9
DNA: TGTGCCAGCAGCCCGAGACTAGCGGGGAATGAGCAGTTCTTC
CDR3: CASSPRLAGNEQFF

D: TRBD1
size: -
J: TRBJ1-4
length: 16
V: TRBV19
DNA: TGTGCCAGTAGTAGGGACAGACTCCCAACTAATGAAAAACTGTTTTTT
CDR3: CASSRDRLPTNEKLFF

D: -
size: -
J: TRBJ1-1
length: 13
V: TRBV5-1
DNA: TGCGCCAGCAGCTACGGGACAACCACTGAAGCTTTCTTT
CDR3: CASSYGTTTEAFF

D: -
size: -
J: TRBJ1-4
length: 14
V: TRBV3-1/TRBV3-2
DNA: TGTGCCAGCAGCCTCGCGGTCCAAAATGAAAAACTGTTTTTT
CDR3: CASSLAVQNEKLFF

D: -
size: once
J: TRBJ1-1
length: 11
V: TRBV12-3/TRBV12-4
DNA: TGTGCCAGCAGCGTTGCGAGGCAAGCTTTCTTT
CDR3: CASSVARQAFF

D: TRBD1
size: few
J: TRBJ1-6
length: 14
V: TRBV5-1
DNA: TGCGCCAGCAGCACCGGGACAGGGCTTTCACCCCTCCACTTT
CDR3: CASSTGTGLSPLHF

D: -
size: -
J: TRBJ2-7
length: 15
V: TRBV21-1
DNA: TGTGCCAGCAGCCTCACCAGGGGGCGCACCTACGAGCAGTACTTC
CDR3: CASSLTRGRTYEQYF

D: TRBD2
size: once
J: TRBJ2-7
length: 16
V: TRBV3-1/TRBV3-2
DNA: TGTGCCAGCAGCTCGCGGACTAGCGGGAGGGCCTACGAGCAGTACTTC
CDR3: CASSSRTSGRAYEQYF

D: TRBD2
size: -
J: TRBJ2-3
length: 15
V: TRBV7-3
DNA: TGTGCCAGCAGCTTTCTAGCGGGAGTAGGGGATACGCAGTATTTT
CDR3: CASSFLAGVGDTQYF

D: TRBD1
size: -
J: TRBJ2-1
length: 15
V: TRBV5-8
DNA: TGTGCCAGCACCCGACAGGGGAGCTCCTACAATGAGCAGTTCTTC
CDR3: CASTRQGSSYNEQFF

D: -
size: -
J: TRBJ2-2
length: 13
V: TRBV5-1
DNA: TGCGCCAGCAGCTTGTCAACTCCCGGGGAGCTGTTTTTT
CDR3: CASSLSTPGELFF

D: TRBD1
size: -
J: TRBJ2-1
length: 13
V: TRBV12-3/TRBV12-4
DNA: TGTGCCAGCAGCCTGGACAGGGTTTATGAGCAGTTCTTC
CDR3: CASSLDRVYEQFF

D: -
size: -
J: TRBJ1-2
length: 16
V: TRBV19
DNA: TGTGCCAGTAGTTCATACGGCGACAGATCTAACGATGGCTACACCTTC
CDR3: CASSSYGDRSNDGYTF

D: TRBD1
size: once
J: TRBJ1-4
length: 14
V: TRBV6-6
DNA: TGTGCCAGCAGTTACGGGACAGGGGTAGTAAAACTGTTTTTT
CDR3: CASSYGTGVVKLFF

D: -
size: -
J: TRBJ1-2
length: 15
V: TRBV18
DNA: TGTGCCAGCTCACCGTCGGACAGCATGTGGTATGGCTACACCTTC
CDR3: CASSPSDSMWYGYTF

D: TRBD1
size: -
J: TRBJ2-1
length: 13
V: TRBV19
DNA: TGTGCCAGTAGTACCGACAGGGAGACTGAGCAGTTCTTC
CDR3: CASSTDRETEQFF

D: -
size: once
J: TRBJ2-7
length: 16
V: TRBV6-6
DNA: TGTGCCACCTATTCTTTGGGGGCCGGCCCTTTTGGTGAGCAGTACTTC
CDR3: CATYSLGAGPFGEQYF

D: -
size: -
J: TRBJ1-6
length: 16
V: TRBV5-8
DNA: TGTGCCAGCAGCTTCTCGGGCCGGGAAAGAAATTCACCCCTCCACTTT
CDR3: CASSFSGRERNSPLHF

D: -
size: -
J: TRBJ2-1
length: 17
V: TRBV6-1
DNA: TGTGCCAGCAGTGAAAGGGCGGGGGCCCTCCCTCACAATGAGCAGTTCTTC
CDR3: CASSERAGALPHNEQFF

D: TRBD1
size: -
J: TRBJ1-4
length: 15
V: TRBV6-1
DNA: TGTGCCAGCAGTGAGCAGGACAGGTATAATGAAAAACTGTTTTTT
CDR3: CASSEQDRYNEKLFF

D: -
size: -
J: TRBJ1-2
length: 15
V: TRBV7-8
DNA: TGTGCCAGCAGCGCGGTATGGGGGGTCGGCTATGGCTACACCTTC
CDR3: CASSAVWGVGYGYTF

D: TRBD2
size: -
J: TRBJ2-5
length: 17
V: TRBV10-3
DNA: TGTGCCATCAGTGATATCGTGCTAGCGGGGGGGCAAGAGACCCAGTACTTC
CDR3: CAISDIVLAGGQETQYF

D: -
size: few
J: TRBJ1-1
length: 14
V: TRBV7-2
DNA: TGTGCCAGCAGGCCTTCTCCCGGGAGCCCTGAAGCTTTCTTT
CDR3: CASRPSPGSPEAFF

D: TRBD1
size: -
J: TRBJ1-2
length: 15
V: TRBV3-1/TRBV3-2
DNA: TGTGCCAGCAGCCAAGGCCGGGACAGAGGCTATGGCTACACCTTC
CDR3: CASSQGRDRGYGYTF

D: -
size: -
J: TRBJ1-6
length: 14
V: TRBV6-6
DNA: TGTGCCAGCAGTTACGCCGACAATAATTCACCCCTCCACTTT
CDR3: CASSYADNNSPLHF

D: -
size: once
J: TRBJ2-1
length: 15
V: TRBV15
DNA: TGTGCCACCAGCAGAGACGACAGGACTGGGAATGAGCAGTTCTTC
CDR3: CATSRDDRTGNEQFF

D: -
size: -
J: TRBJ1-1
length: 17
V: TRBV14
DNA: TGTGCCAGCAGCCAAGCCTTCCAGGGTCTTCAGAACACTGAAGCTTTCTTT
CDR3: CASSQAFQGLQNTEAFF

D: TRBD2
size: -
J: TRBJ2-2
length: 17
V: TRBV4-1
DNA: TGCGCCAGCAGCCCCCAGGGAAGCGGGAGAACGGCCGGGGAGCTGTTTTTT
CDR3: CASSPQGSGRTAGELFF

D: -
size: -
J: TRBJ2-1
length: 17
V: TRBV25-1
DNA: TGTGCCAGCAGTACCTATTCCAGCGGCCCCTCCCGCAATGAGCAGTTCTTC
CDR3: CASSTYSSGPSRNEQFF

D: -
size: -
J: TRBJ1-5
length: 13
V: TRBV28
DNA: TGTGCCAGCAGTCTCGCGGGGGCTCAGCCCCAGCATTTT
CDR3: CASSLAGAQPQHF

D: TRBD2
size: once
J: TRBJ2-1
length: 13
V: TRBV7-3
DNA: TGTGCCAGCAGCGATCCTAGCGGGGGTGAACCGTTCTTC
CDR3: CASSDPSGGEPFF

D: -
size: once
J: TRBJ2-5
length: 14
V: TRBV6-1
DNA: TGTGCCAGCAGAGCGGGCACGTACCAAGAGACCCAGTACTTC
CDR3: CASRAGTYQETQYF

D: TRBD1
size: -
J: TRBJ2-2
length: 16
V: TRBV5-1
DNA: TGCGCCAGCAACTCCCGGGACAGGGATTTCACCGGGGAGCTGTTTTTT
CDR3: CASNSRDRDFTGELFF

D: -
size: -
J: TRBJ1-6
length: 13
V: TRBV6-1
DNA: TGTGCCAGCAGTGACGGAGATAATTCACCCCTCCACTTT
CDR3: CASSDGDNSPLHF

D: -
size: -
J: TRBJ1-3
length: 13
V: TRBV12-3/TRBV12-4
DNA: TGTGCCAGCAGTCGGAGCTCTGGAAACACCATATATTTT
CDR3: CASSRSSGNTIYF

D: TRBD1
size: -
J: TRBJ1-6
length: 14
V: TRBV6-5
DNA: TGTGCCAGCAAGTTCCGACAGGGCAACTCACCCCTCCACTTT
CDR3: CASKFRQGNSPLHF

D: TRBD1
size: -
J: TRBJ1-4
length: 15
V: TRBV2
DNA: TGTGCCAGCAGTGTGACCGGACAGGGAGGGGAAAAACTGTTTTTT
CDR3: CASSVTGQGGEKLFF

D: TRBD1
size: -
J: TRBJ1-5
length: 15
V: TRBV27
DNA: TGTGCCAGCAGCTTATCCGGGACAGGAAGCCAGCCCCAGCATTTT
CDR3: CASSLSGTGSQPQHF

D: TRBD1
size: -
J: TRBJ1-1
length: 15
V: TRBV28
DNA: TGTGCCAGCCCGGCGGCAGGGGGGTCCAACACTGAAGCTTTCTTT
CDR3: CASPAAGGSNTEAFF

D: -
size: -
J: TRBJ1-5
length: 14
V: TRBV3-1/TRBV3-2
DNA: TGTGCCAGCAGCCAAGACCCGTCCGATCAGCCCCAGCATTTT
CDR3: CASSQDPSDQPQHF